The 5 T cell receptor beta chains given below trace back to one sample, sequenced in a study of tumor-infiltrating lymphocytes in primary liver carcinoma. Extraction also yielded germline DNA, while blood RNA was obtained from unsorted whole blood. The authors made TCR beta cDNA from around 500 ng total RNA with a constant-region primer. Each TCR beta library was derived from three nested multiplex PCR rounds that employed slightly modified ARM-PCR. Rounds one and two of PCR, each of 10 cycles, were primed with TRBV1-TRBV30 forward primers and a C-beta reverse primer. TCRdb reprocessed the multiplex PCR reads via MiXCR and lists one record per CDR3 protein. This sample has a few hundred thousand distinct CDR3 sequences, with almost 60% found just once. The sequenced sample consisted of peripheral blood. The receptors derive from a young woman with primary liver carcinoma and hepatitis B virus infection.

V usage is TRBV30 and J usage is TRBJ1-2; D not certain. The CDR3 totals 11 residues. V lost 6 bases and J lost 6, with 11 bases in between. The germline CDR1 and CDR2 sequences are GTSNPN and SVGIG (reference sequence). For the CDR3, the DNA is TGTGCCTGCAGCGGCTGGGATGGCTACACCTTC. Translating gives CACSGWDGYTF.

This sequence joins TRBV11-3 and TRBJ2-3; the D call may be TRBD1 or TRBD2 (5 bases each). This CDR3 has 16 residues. Germline V CDR1 and CDR2: SGHNT, YENEEA. Trimming pared 4 bases from V and 8 bases from J, leaving 22 bases between. The CDR3: CASSSPTGPSTCTQYF. The CDR3 coding sequence is TGTGCCAGCAGCTCCCCAACGGGGCCTAGCACATGTACGCAGTATTTT.

Of note for this clonotype: One junction end disagrees with the germline gene, perhaps due to a read error. This sequence joins TRBV6-2 or TRBV6-3 and TRBJ2-5; D not certain. The germline CDR1 and CDR2 sequences are MNHEY and SVGEGT. The CDR3 spans 13 residues. CDR3 sequence (DNA): TGTGCCAGCAGTTACAGTGGGTACGAGACCCAGTGCTTC. This encodes CASSYSGYETQCF.

The V and J genes are TRBV14 and TRBJ1-2; the D is unclear. CDR3 size: 15 residues. Per the germline V gene, CDR1 is SGHDN and CDR2 is FVKESK. The germline V and J ends were trimmed by 0 bases and 0 bases, with 8 bases remaining between them. CDR3 nucleotides: TGTGCCAGCAGCCAAGATGGTCGGCCTAACTATGGCTACACCTTC. Protein sequence: CASSQDGRPNYGYTF.

The genes are TRBV11-1 and TRBJ2-3, with 11 bases lining up with TRBD2. The germline V gene has CDR1 SGHAT and CDR2 FQDESV (reference sequence). The CDR3 extends over 13 amino acids. V dropped 8 bases and J dropped 14; count of bases not matched to a gene: 12. For the CDR3, the DNA is TGTGCCAGCGGATCGACTAGCGGGAATATGCTGTATTTT. Translation: CASGSTSGNMLYF.